The rows below give T cell receptor beta chains drawn from one sample of a study of T cells in tumors after PD-1 blockade. Profiling relied on immunoSEQ multiplex PCR, and the TCRdb table lists in-frame clones only, not all of them. The sample lists about 47,000 clones, approximately 79% occurring once. The specimen was PBMCs, collected before anti-PD-1 treatment. These receptors were collected from a human donor with basal cell carcinoma. The CDR3 runs from the conserved cysteine through the conserved F or W. D genes are given only for firm matches. The size of a clone is reported for some rows only, either as once, few or many, or as a class for expanded clones.

j_gene	v_gene	abundance	d_gene	CDR3aa	CDR3nt
TRBJ2-3	TRBV10-3	medium-sized	NA	CAISDGLDRDTQYF	TGTGCCATCAGTGACGGACTGGATCGCGATACGCAGTATTTT
TRBJ2-3	TRBV4-1	NA	TRBD2	CASSLGSGGAALDTQYF	TGCGCCAGCAGCCTTGGGAGCGGGGGGGCCGCACTCGATACGCAGTATTTT
TRBJ1-6	TRBV19	NA	NA	CATHSSAIGNSPLHF	TGTGCCACCCACTCGTCGGCTATAGGAAATTCACCCCTCCACTTT
TRBJ2-7	TRBV4-2	medium-sized	TRBD2	CASSQEGGLAGVGYEQYF	TGTGCCAGCAGCCAAGAAGGGGGACTAGCGGGAGTAGGGTACGAGCAGTACTTC
TRBJ1-4	TRBV27	once	NA	CASSRSRRGDEKLFF	TGTGCCAGCAGTAGGTCGCGGAGAGGGGATGAAAAACTGTTTTTT
TRBJ1-6	TRBV27	NA	NA	CASSYTIYNSPLHF	TGTGCCAGCAGTTACACGATCTATAATTCACCCCTCCACTTT
TRBJ2-7	TRBV2	NA	NA	CASSEVVYQEQYF	TGTGCCAGCAGTGAAGTTGTCTACCAGGAGCAGTACTTC
TRBJ2-7	TRBV24-1	NA	TRBD1	CATSDTGGFDEQYF	TGTGCCACCAGTGACACAGGGGGCTTCGACGAGCAGTACTTC
TRBJ1-1	TRBV5-1	NA	NA	CASSFNRNTEAFF	TGCGCCAGCAGCTTCAATAGGAACACTGAAGCTTTCTTT
TRBJ1-4	TRBV9	NA	NA	CASSVDGINEKLFF	TGTGCCAGCAGCGTAGATGGAATTAATGAAAAACTGTTTTTT
TRBJ2-3	TRBV7-2	NA	NA	CASSLGPAEGTQYF	TGTGCCAGCAGCTTAGGTCCAGCTGAGGGTACGCAGTATTTT
TRBJ2-6	TRBV14	NA	TRBD2	CASSQRRGRAGANVLTF	TGTGCCAGCAGCCAACGTCGTGGGAGGGCTGGGGCCAACGTCCTGACTTTC
TRBJ2-5	TRBV29-1	NA	NA	CSVGLGTGETQYF	TGCAGCGTGGGACTCGGCACTGGAGAGACCCAGTACTTC
TRBJ2-1	TRBV7-9	NA	NA	CASSLQGGSEQFF	TGTGCCAGCAGCTTGCAGGGTGGGAGCGAGCAGTTCTTC
TRBJ2-1	TRBV3-1/TRBV3-2	NA	NA	CASNTNRGNEQFF	TGTGCCAGCAACACCAATAGGGGGAATGAGCAGTTCTTC
TRBJ2-1	TRBV3-1/TRBV3-2	NA	TRBD2	CASEGLGVEQFF	TGTGCCAGCGAAGGACTAGGGGTTGAGCAGTTCTTC
TRBJ2-1	TRBV3-1/TRBV3-2	NA	TRBD2	CASSVLAGGYNEQFF	TGTGCCAGCAGCGTACTAGCGGGAGGTTACAATGAGCAGTTCTTC
TRBJ2-7	TRBV20-1	NA	NA	CSAESKDEQYF	TGCAGTGCAGAGAGCAAGGACGAGCAGTACTTC
TRBJ1-1	TRBV3-1/TRBV3-2	few	TRBD1	CASSQDVGTGVGVAFF	TGTGCCAGCAGCCAAGACGTTGGGACAGGAGTGGGAGTCGCTTTCTTT
TRBJ1-6	TRBV7-9	NA	TRBD1	CASSNSGTANSPLHF	TGTGCCAGCAGCAACTCCGGGACAGCTAATTCACCCCTCCACTTT
TRBJ2-3	TRBV7-9	NA	NA	CASSLPTEAQYF	TGTGCCAGCAGCCTCCCAACGGAGGCGCAGTATTTT
TRBJ2-2	TRBV2	NA	NA	CASTEFRNTGELFF	TGTGCCAGCACTGAATTCCGTAACACCGGGGAGCTGTTTTTT
TRBJ1-2	TRBV6-1	few	NA	CASSDRFYGYTF	TGTGCCAGCAGTGACAGATTCTATGGCTACACCTTC
TRBJ2-1	TRBV7-2	NA	TRBD2	CASSLALAGPSDEQFF	TGTGCCAGCAGCTTAGCCTTAGCGGGACCCTCGGATGAGCAGTTCTTC
TRBJ2-3	TRBV14	NA	TRBD2	CASSQFSGRTTDTQYF	TGTGCCAGCAGCCAATTCAGCGGGAGAACGACAGATACGCAGTATTTT
TRBJ1-5	TRBV6-5	NA	NA	CASSSAGLGNQPQHF	TGTGCCAGCAGTTCGGCCGGGTTAGGCAATCAGCCCCAGCATTTT
TRBJ1-2	TRBV27	few	NA	CASSPGGLGGYGYTF	TGTGCCAGCAGTCCTGGGGGCCTTGGGGGTTATGGCTACACCTTC
TRBJ2-7	TRBV6-5	NA	NA	CASLSRTRTGEQYF	TGTGCCAGCCTTTCCCGGACGCGCACGGGAGAGCAGTACTTC
TRBJ2-5	TRBV7-9	NA	NA	CASSWLGVETQYF	TGTGCCAGCAGTTGGTTGGGGGTAGAGACCCAGTACTTC